These T cell receptor beta chains were read from a single sample in a study of blood T cell repertoires in COVID-19. TCRdb's copy holds only in-frame clones and misses some; the assay was immunoSEQ multiplex PCR. The sample includes more than 110,000 clones, around 79% of them seen just once. Material for sequencing was PBMCs or T cells enriched from blood (not recorded which). Receptors originate from a woman aged 45 to 65 who had recovered from COVID-19. Both conserved end residues are part of each CDR3. D genes are given only for firm matches. Some rows mark clone size as missing; the rest say once, few, many or name a class of expanded clone.

once,.,TRBV4-1,TRBJ1-2,TGCGCCAGCGGGGGGAGTTATGGCTACACCTTC,CASGGSYGYTF
once,.,TRBV6-5,TRBJ1-2,TGTGCCAGCAGTTACTCGACGGCGGGGGGCATCTATGGCTACACCTTC,CASSYSTAGGIYGYTF
.,TRBD1,TRBV27,TRBJ2-3,TGTGCCAGCAGTCGAGGGACAGGGGTAACAGATACGCAGTATTTT,CASSRGTGVTDTQYF
.,.,TRBV2,TRBJ2-3,TGTGCCAGCAGTGAAGCGCTTCAGGGGGGAACAAGGACAGATACGCAGTATTTT,CASSEALQGGTRTDTQYF
.,.,TRBV5-5,TRBJ1-3,TGTGCCAGCAGCTTGGGGGGAGATCCTGGAAACACCATATATTTT,CASSLGGDPGNTIYF
.,TRBD2,TRBV3-1/TRBV3-2,TRBJ2-5,TGTGCCAGCAGCCAAGTTAGGGGAGGGCCTCAAGAGACCCAGTACTTC,CASSQVRGGPQETQYF
.,.,TRBV29-1,TRBJ2-7,TGCAGCGTTGGGCAGGAATCCTCCGAGCAGTACTTC,CSVGQESSEQYF
.,TRBD2,TRBV13,TRBJ2-3,TGTGCCAGCAGCTTAGGGAGACTAGCGGGCCCCAGTGATACGCAGTATTTT,CASSLGRLAGPSDTQYF
.,.,TRBV30,TRBJ1-3,TGTGCCTGGAGATACAGTGGCTCTGGAAACACCATATATTTT,CAWRYSGSGNTIYF
.,.,TRBV27,TRBJ2-4,TGTGCCAGCAGAGGACTGCTAGCCAAAAACATTCAGTACTTC,CASRGLLAKNIQYF
.,TRBD2,TRBV11-1,TRBJ2-1,TGTGCCAGCAGCTTTAGCGGGGTCCTCAATGAGCAGTTCTTC,CASSFSGVLNEQFF
.,.,TRBV2,TRBJ1-5,TGTGCCAGCAGGGTGATGGGCCAGCCCCAGCATTTT,CASRVMGQPQHF
.,TRBD2,TRBV5-4,TRBJ2-3,TGTGCCAGCAGCTTATTAGCGGGGGGATCAGATACGCAGTATTTT,CASSLLAGGSDTQYF
.,.,TRBV10-3,TRBJ1-3,TGTGCCATCAGTGAGCAGTTCTCTGGAAACACCATATATTTT,CAISEQFSGNTIYF
.,.,TRBV5-1,TRBJ1-2,TGCGCCAGCAGCTTGGATGCGGGGAACTATGGCTACACCTTC,CASSLDAGNYGYTF
.,.,TRBV2,TRBJ1-4,TGTGCCAGCAGCTGGACAGTTAATGAAAAACTGTTTTTT,CASSWTVNEKLFF
.,.,TRBV7-8,TRBJ2-7,TGTGCCAGCAGCTTCCTACAGGGCGGCTACGAGCAGTACTTC,CASSFLQGGYEQYF
.,.,TRBV5-6,TRBJ1-3,TGTGCCAGCACCAAAGGGGCTCGGGGAAACACCATATATTTT,CASTKGARGNTIYF
.,TRBD1,TRBV4-1,TRBJ2-1,TGCGCCAGCAGCCCCCCCCCGGGTAGGGGGCCCTACAATGAGCAGTTCTTC,CASSPPPGRGPYNEQFF
.,TRBD1,TRBV10-3,TRBJ2-2,TGTGCCATCAGCCCCGGACAGGTGTCCACCGGGGAGCTGTTTTTT,CAISPGQVSTGELFF
.,TRBD1,TRBV9,TRBJ1-6,TGTGCCAGCACCATAACCGACAGGGGGAATTCACCCCTCCACTTT,CASTITDRGNSPLHF
.,.,TRBV18,TRBJ2-3,TGTGCCAGCTCACCACCGGGTCTAGCTTCTAGCACAGATACGCAGTATTTT,CASSPPGLASSTDTQYF
few,TRBD1,TRBV30,TRBJ1-5,TGTGCCTGGAGTCCGGGACAGGGAGGTCAGCCCCAGCATTTT,CAWSPGQGGQPQHF
.,TRBD2,TRBV13,TRBJ2-7,TGTGCCAGCAGCTTAGAGACTAGCGGCGAGCAGTACTTC,CASSLETSGEQYF
few,TRBD1,TRBV11-3,TRBJ1-2,TGTGCCAGCAGCTTAGTACAGGGGGCTGTCTACACCTTC,CASSLVQGAVYTF
.,TRBD1,TRBV25-1,TRBJ2-5,TGTGCCAGCAGTGATTCCGGGACAGGTAACACCGAGACCCAGTACTTC,CASSDSGTGNTETQYF
few,TRBD1,TRBV18,TRBJ2-2,TGTGCCAGCTCCAGGACAGGGGGGACCGGGGAGCTGTTTTTT,CASSRTGGTGELFF
few,TRBD2,TRBV19,TRBJ2-3,TGTGCCACGACCGATCGGGGGAGGGACGATACGCAGTATTTT,CATTDRGRDDTQYF
.,TRBD1,TRBV28,TRBJ1-5,TGTGCCAGCACCCCGGGACAGTGGGACGCGAGGGCCCAGCATTTT,CASTPGQWDARAQHF
few,.,TRBV7-8,TRBJ1-5,TGTGCCAGCAGCGCGTATGGGAGAGGGACTACTAGCAATCAGCCCCAGCATTTT,CASSAYGRGTTSNQPQHF
.,TRBD1,TRBV30,TRBJ2-7,TGTGCCTGGAGTAGACAGGGCCGAGAGCAGTACTTC,CAWSRQGREQYF
.,.,TRBV27,TRBJ1-5,TGTGCCAGCAGTTTATTTCCCCCCCCTAGGAGCAATCAGCCCCAGCATTTT,CASSLFPPPRSNQPQHF
.,.,TRBV5-4,TRBJ2-1,TGTGCCAGCAGCCCCGACGGGATAATGAAGCAGTTCTTC,CASSPDGIMKQFF